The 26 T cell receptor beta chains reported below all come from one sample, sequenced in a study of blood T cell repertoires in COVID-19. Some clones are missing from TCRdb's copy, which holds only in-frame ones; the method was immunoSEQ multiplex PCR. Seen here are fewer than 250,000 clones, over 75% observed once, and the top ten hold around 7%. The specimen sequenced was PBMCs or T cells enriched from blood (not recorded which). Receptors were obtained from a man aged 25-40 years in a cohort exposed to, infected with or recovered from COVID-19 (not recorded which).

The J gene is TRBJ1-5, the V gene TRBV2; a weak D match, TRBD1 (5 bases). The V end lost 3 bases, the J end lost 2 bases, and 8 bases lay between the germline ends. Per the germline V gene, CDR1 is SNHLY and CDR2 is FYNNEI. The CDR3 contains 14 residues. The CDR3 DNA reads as TGTGCCAGCAGTGACGACAGAGGCAATCAGCCCCAGCATTTT. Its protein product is CASSDDRGNQPQHF.

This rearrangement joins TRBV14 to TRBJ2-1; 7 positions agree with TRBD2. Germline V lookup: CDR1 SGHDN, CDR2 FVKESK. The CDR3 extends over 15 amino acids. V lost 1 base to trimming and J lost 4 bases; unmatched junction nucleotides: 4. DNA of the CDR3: TGTGCCAGCAGCCAAGGGCGGGAGCGATACAATGAGCAGTTCTTC. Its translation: CASSQGRERYNEQFF.

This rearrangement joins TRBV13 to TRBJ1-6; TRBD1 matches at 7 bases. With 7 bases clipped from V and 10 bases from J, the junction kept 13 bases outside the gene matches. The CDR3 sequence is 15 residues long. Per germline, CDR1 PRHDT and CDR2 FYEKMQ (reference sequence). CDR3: CASTATGVLGSPLHF. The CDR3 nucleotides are TGTGCCAGCACCGCCACAGGGGTTTTGGGCTCACCCCTCCACTTT.

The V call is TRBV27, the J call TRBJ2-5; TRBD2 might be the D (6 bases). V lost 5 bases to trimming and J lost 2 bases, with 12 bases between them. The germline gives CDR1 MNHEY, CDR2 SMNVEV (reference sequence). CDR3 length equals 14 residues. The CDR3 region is CASSMGAGQETQYF. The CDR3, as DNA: TGTGCCAGCAGTATGGGAGCGGGTCAAGAGACCCAGTACTTC.

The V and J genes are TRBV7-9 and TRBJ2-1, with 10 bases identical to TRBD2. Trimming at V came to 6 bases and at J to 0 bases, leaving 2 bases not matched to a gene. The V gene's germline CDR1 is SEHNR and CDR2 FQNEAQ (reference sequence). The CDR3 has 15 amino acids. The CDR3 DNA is TGTGCCAGCAGACCTAGCGGGAGCTCCTACAATGAGCAGTTCTTC. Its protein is CASRPSGSSYNEQFF. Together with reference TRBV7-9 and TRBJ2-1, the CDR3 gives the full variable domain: DTGVSQNPRHKITKRGQNVTFRCDPISEHNRLYWYRQTLGQGPEFLTYFQNEAQLEKSRLLSDRFSAERPKGSFSTLEIQRTEQGDSAMYLCASRPSGSSYNEQFFGPGTRLTVL.

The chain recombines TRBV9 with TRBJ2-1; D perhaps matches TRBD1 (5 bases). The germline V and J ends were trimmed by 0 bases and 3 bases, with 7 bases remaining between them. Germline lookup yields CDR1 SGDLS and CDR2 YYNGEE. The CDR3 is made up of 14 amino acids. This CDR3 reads CASSVATGYNEQFF. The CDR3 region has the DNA TGTGCCAGCAGCGTAGCTACAGGCTACAATGAGCAGTTCTTC.

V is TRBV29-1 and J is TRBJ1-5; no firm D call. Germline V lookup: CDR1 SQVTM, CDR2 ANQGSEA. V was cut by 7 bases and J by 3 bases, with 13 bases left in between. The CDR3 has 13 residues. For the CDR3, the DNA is TGCAGCGCCCTGGAACAGCTCAATCAGCCCCAGCATTTT. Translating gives CSALEQLNQPQHF.

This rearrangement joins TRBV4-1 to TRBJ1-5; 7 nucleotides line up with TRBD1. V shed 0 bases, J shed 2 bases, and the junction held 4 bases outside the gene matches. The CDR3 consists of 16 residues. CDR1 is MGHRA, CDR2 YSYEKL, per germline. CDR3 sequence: CASSQETGPGNQPQHF. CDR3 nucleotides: TGCGCCAGCAGCCAAGAGACAGGGCCGGGCAATCAGCCCCAGCATTTT.

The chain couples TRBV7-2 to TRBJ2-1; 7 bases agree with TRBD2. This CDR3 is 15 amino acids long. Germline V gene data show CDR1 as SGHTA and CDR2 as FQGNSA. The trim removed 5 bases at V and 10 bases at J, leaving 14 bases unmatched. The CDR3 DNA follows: TGTGCCAGCAGCCTAGGGACTACCGCGATGGGGGAGCAGTTCTTC. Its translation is CASSLGTTAMGEQFF. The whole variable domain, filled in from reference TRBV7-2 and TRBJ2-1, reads GAGVSQSPSNKVTEKGKDVELRCDPISGHTALYWYRQSLGQGLEFLIYFQGNSAPDKSGLPSDRFSAERTGGSVSTLTIQRTQQEDSAVYLCASSLGTTAMGEQFFGPGTRLTVL.

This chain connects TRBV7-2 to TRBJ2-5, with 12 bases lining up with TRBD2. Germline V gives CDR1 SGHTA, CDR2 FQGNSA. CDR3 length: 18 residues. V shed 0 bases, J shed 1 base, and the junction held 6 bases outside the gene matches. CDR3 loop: CASSLALTSGSPQETQYF. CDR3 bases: TGTGCCAGCAGCTTAGCGTTGACTAGCGGGAGCCCCCAAGAGACCCAGTACTTC.

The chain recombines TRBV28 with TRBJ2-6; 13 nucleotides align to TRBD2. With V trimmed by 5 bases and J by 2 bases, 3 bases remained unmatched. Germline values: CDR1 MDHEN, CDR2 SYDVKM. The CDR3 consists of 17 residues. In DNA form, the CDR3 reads TGTGCCAGCAGTATCGGACTAGCGGGAGCTGGGGCCAACGTCCTGACTTTC. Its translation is CASSIGLAGAGANVLTF.

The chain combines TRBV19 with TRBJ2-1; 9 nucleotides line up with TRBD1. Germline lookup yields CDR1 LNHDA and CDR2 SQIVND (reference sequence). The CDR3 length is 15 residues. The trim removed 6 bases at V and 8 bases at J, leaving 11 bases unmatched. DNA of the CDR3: TGTGCCAGTAGCGTCCCGGGACAGGGCGGCGATGAGCAGTTCTTC. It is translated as CASSVPGQGGDEQFF.

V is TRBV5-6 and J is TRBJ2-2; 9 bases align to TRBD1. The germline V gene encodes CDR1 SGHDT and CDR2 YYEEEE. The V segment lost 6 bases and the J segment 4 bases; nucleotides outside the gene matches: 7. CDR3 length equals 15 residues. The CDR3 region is CASTIQGAVTGELFF. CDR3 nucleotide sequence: TGTGCCAGCACCATACAGGGGGCGGTCACCGGGGAGCTGTTTTTT.

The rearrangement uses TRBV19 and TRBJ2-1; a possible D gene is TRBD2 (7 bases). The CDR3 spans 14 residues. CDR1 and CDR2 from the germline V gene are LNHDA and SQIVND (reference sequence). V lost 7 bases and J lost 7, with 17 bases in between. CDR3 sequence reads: CASMGGPGLNEQFF. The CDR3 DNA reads TGTGCCAGTATGGGGGGGCCAGGGTTGAATGAGCAGTTCTTC.

This CDR3 is CASTEYRGNSPLHF. CDR3 bases: TGTGCCAGCACCGAGTACAGGGGAAATTCACCCCTCCACTTT. This chain joins TRBV6-5 and TRBJ1-6, with 7 bases that match TRBD1. CDR3 length equals 14 residues. CDR1 is MNHEY and CDR2 is SVGAGI in the germline V gene. V shed 7 bases, J shed 7 bases, and the junction held 7 bases outside the gene matches.

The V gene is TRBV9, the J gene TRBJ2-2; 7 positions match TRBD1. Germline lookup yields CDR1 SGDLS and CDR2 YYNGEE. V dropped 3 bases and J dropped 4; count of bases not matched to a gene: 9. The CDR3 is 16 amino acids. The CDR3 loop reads CASSEGQLQITGELFF. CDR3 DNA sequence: TGTGCCAGCAGCGAGGGACAGCTCCAGATCACCGGGGAGCTGTTTTTT.

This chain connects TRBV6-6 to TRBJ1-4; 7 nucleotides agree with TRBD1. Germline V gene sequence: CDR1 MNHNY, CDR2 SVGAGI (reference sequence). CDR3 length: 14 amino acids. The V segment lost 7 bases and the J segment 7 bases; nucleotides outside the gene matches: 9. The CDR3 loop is CASNRDSRGEKLFF. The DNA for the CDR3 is TGTGCCAGCAATCGGGACAGCCGGGGTGAAAAACTGTTTTTT.

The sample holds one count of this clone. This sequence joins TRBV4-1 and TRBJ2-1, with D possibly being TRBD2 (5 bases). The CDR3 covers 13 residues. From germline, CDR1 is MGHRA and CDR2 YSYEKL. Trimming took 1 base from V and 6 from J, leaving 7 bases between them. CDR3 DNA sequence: TGCGCCAGCAGCCAAGTAGGAGGCAATGAGCAGTTCTTC. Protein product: CASSQVGGNEQFF.

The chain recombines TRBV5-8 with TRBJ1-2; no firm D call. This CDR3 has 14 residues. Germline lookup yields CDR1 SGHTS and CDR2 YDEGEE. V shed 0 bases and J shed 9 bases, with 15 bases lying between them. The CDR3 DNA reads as TGTGCCAGCAGCTTGGTTACGGGTGGTGATCGCTACACCTTC. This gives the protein CASSLVTGGDRYTF.

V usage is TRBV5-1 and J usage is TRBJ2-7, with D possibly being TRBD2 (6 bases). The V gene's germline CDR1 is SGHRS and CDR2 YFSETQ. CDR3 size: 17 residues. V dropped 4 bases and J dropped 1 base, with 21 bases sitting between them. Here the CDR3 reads CASSGHVDYTISYEQYF. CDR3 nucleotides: TGCGCCAGCAGCGGACACGTGGACTACACCATTTCCTACGAGCAGTACTTC.

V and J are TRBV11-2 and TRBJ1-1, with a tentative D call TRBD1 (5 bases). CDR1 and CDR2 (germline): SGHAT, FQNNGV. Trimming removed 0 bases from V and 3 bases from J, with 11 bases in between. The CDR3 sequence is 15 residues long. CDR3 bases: TGTGCCAGCAGCTTAGAGGGGCTCCCTGACACTGAAGCTTTCTTT. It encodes CASSLEGLPDTEAFF.

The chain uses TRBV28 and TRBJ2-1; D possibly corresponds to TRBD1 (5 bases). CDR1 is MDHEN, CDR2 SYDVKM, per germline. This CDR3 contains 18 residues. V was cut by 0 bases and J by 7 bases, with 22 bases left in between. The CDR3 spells CASSLWGESYLRGNEQFF. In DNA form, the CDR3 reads TGTGCCAGCAGTTTATGGGGCGAATCGTATTTAAGGGGTAATGAGCAGTTCTTC. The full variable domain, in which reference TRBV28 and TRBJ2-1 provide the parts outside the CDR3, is DVKVTQSSRYLVKRTGEKVFLECVQDMDHENMFWYRQDPGLGLRLIYFSYDVKMKEKGDIPEGYSVSREKKERFSLILESASTNQTSMYLCASSLWGESYLRGNEQFFGPGTRLTVL.

The CDR3 DNA reads as TGCGCCAGCAGCGCCCTCTTATCCGGGACTAGCGGCTACGAGCAGTACTTC. It yields the protein CASSALLSGTSGYEQYF. This rearrangement joins TRBV4-1 to TRBJ2-7; 11 bases are shared with TRBD2. The germline CDR1 and CDR2 sequences are MGHRA and YSYEKL. The V segment lost 5 bases and the J segment 3 bases; nucleotides outside the gene matches: 12. This CDR3 spans 17 amino acids.

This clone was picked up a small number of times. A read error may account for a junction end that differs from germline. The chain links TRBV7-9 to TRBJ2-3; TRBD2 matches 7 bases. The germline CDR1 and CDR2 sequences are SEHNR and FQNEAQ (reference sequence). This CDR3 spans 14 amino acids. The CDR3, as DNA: TGTGCCAGCCAGACTAGCCGAGTACCAGACACGCAGTATTTT. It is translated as CASQTSRVPDTQYF.

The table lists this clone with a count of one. This chain's CDR3 is CASSLGLAGGLTYNEQFF. In DNA, the CDR3 is TGTGCCAGCAGCCTGGGACTAGCGGGAGGGTTGACCTACAATGAGCAGTTCTTC. The chain joins TRBV7-6 to TRBJ2-1; 16 nucleotides agree with TRBD2. V lost 5 bases to trimming and J lost 2 bases; unmatched junction nucleotides: 6. The CDR3 consists of 18 residues. Germline CDR1 is SGHVS and CDR2 is FNYEAQ.

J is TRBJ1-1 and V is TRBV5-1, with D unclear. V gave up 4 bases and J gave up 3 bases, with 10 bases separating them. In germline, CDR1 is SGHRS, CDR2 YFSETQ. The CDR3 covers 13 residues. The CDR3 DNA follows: TGCGCCAGCAGCATAGACGGGGACACTGAAGCTTTCTTT. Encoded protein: CASSIDGDTEAFF.